The 8 T cell receptor beta chains presented below share a single source sample, sequenced in a study of OX40 agonist ivuxolimab in advanced cancers. Sequencing was performed with immunoSEQ multiplex PCR; in TCRdb, only in-frame clones are kept and a portion is missing. The table lists approximately 100,000 clones, 90% of them singletons. The material sequenced was CD4+ or CD8+ T cells sorted from blood, taken in a trial of the OX40 agonist ivuxolimab. The receptors derive from an adult with an advanced solid tumor such as melanoma, head and neck, liver or kidney cancer.

This clone was counted a single time. CDR3 nucleotides: TGTGCCAGCAGCTCGCCCCACTATGGCTACACCTTC. The encoded protein is CASSSPHYGYTF. The chain employs TRBV7-2 and TRBJ1-2, with no clear D. Trimming pared 4 bases from V and 3 bases from J, leaving 6 bases between. CDR3 length: 12 amino acids. Germline V gene data show CDR1 as SGHTA and CDR2 as FQGNSA.

This rearrangement joins TRBV5-1 to TRBJ2-3; 9 bases are a match to TRBD1. CDR3 length: 15 residues. CDR1 and CDR2 from the germline V gene are SGHRS and YFSETQ. V lost 4 bases and J lost 4; bases outside the gene matches: 7. CDR3 amino acids: CASSREDRGSDTQYF. The CDR3 DNA follows: TGCGCCAGCAGCCGGGAGGACAGGGGATCAGATACGCAGTATTTT.

The chain couples TRBV7-9 to TRBJ1-2; unclear D gene. The V and J ends lost 1 base and 9 bases respectively, with 9 bases between them. This CDR3 is built from 12 residues. Germline V gene sequence: CDR1 SEHNR, CDR2 FQNEAQ (reference sequence). The CDR3 bases are TGTGCCAGCAGCTTAGAGTTATGGAGCTACACCTTC. Translating gives CASSLELWSYTF.

The rearrangement uses TRBV19 and TRBJ2-5; D may be TRBD2 (7 bases). The V end was cut by 7 bases, the J end by 1 base, with 19 bases between. The CDR3 contains 16 residues. The germline V gene has CDR1 LNHDA and CDR2 SQIVND (reference sequence). The CDR3, as DNA: TGTGCCAGTACCCCCGAGGGGGGGGACGGCCAAGAGACCCAGTACTTC. It yields the protein CASTPEGGDGQETQYF.

The J gene is TRBJ2-2, the V gene TRBV27; no firm D call. This CDR3 is 15 amino acids long. The germline V and J ends were trimmed by 0 bases and 6 bases, with 11 bases remaining between them. Germline CDR1 is MNHEY and CDR2 is SMNVEV (reference sequence). The CDR3 loop reads CASSLSPNLPGELFF. Written as DNA, the CDR3 is TGTGCCAGCAGTTTATCCCCCAACCTACCCGGGGAGCTGTTTTTT.

This chain uses TRBV5-6 with TRBJ1-5; D gene ambiguous. This CDR3 region has 14 residues. Trimming left V 2 bases short and J 3 bases short, with 9 bases between. The V gene's germline CDR1 is SGHDT and CDR2 YYEEEE. The CDR3 sequence is CASSLLGINQPQHF. The CDR3 nucleotides read TGTGCCAGCAGCTTATTGGGTATCAATCAGCCCCAGCATTTT.

This chain connects TRBV5-6 to TRBJ1-1, with 7 bases matching TRBD1. Trimming cost V 4 bases and J 1 base; bases outside gene matches: 10. The CDR3 covers 16 residues. The V gene's germline CDR1 is SGHDT and CDR2 YYEEEE. CDR3 in DNA: TGTGCCAGCAGCCCTCGACAGGGACAGCAGAACACTGAAGCTTTCTTT. Translating it yields CASSPRQGQQNTEAFF.

V and J are TRBV30 and TRBJ1-2; D not resolved. Trimming pared 3 bases from V and 3 bases from J, leaving 11 bases between. The CDR3 runs to 13 residues. Germline CDR1 and CDR2: GTSNPN and SVGIG (reference sequence). DNA of the CDR3: TGTGCCTGGAGACTGCCGGTTGACTATGGCTACACCTTC. It is translated as CAWRLPVDYGYTF.